The clone carrying this TCR beta chain turned up a few times. What it binds is unknown. The data are from a study of T-cell reconstitution after alpha-beta-depleted transplantation in children. Points from the study as a whole: Newly produced T cells mostly provided counts and TCRbeta diversity after one year, as hyperexpanded clones declined. Some patients' high day-60 TCRbeta diversity was attributed to recipient cells surviving conditioning. Reportedly, roughly two months post-transplant, alpha-beta T cells arose from several hundred expanded graft clones.

The authors prepared the TCRbeta library with unique molecular identifiers. Each CDR3 protein is one row after TCRdb ran MiXCR on the PCR reads. The table records around 700,000 distinct CDR3 sequences, around 12% of them present only once. Germline values: CDR1 DFQATT, CDR2 SNEGSKA (reference sequence). The ends lost 4 bases at V and 12 bases at J; junction bases unmatched: 6. The CDR3 covers 11 residues. V gene TRBV20-1 combines with J gene TRBJ2-1, with 7 bases matching TRBD2. This sequence originates from a girl between 2 and 10 years old with congenital amegakaryocytic thrombocytopenia, due to receive a stem cell transplant. The source was PBMCs, collected before TCRalphabeta/CD19-depleted stem cell transplant. DNA for the CDR3: TGCAGTGCTATTCTAGCGGCGGCGCAGTTCTTC. The encoded protein is CSAILAAAQFF.